This is a list of T cell receptor beta chains from one sample in a study of blood T cell repertoires in COVID-19. The assay was immunoSEQ multiplex PCR, and TCRdb's table has in-frame clones only and misses some. The sample includes 25,000 to 35,000 clones, about two thirds seen only once; the top ten take 20% to 25%. Sequencing was performed on peripheral blood. These receptors were collected from a boy between 2 and 10 years old with active or convalescent COVID-19. CDR3s include the opening cysteine and the closing phenylalanine or tryptophan. The order of the fields is V gene, D gene, clone size, J gene, CDR3 protein, CDR3 DNA. D genes are given only for firm matches. A row's size may be missing; if present it is once, few, many or a size class.

V: TRBV6-5; D: .; size: few; J: TRBJ1-4; CDR3: CASSYSREDLYEKLFF; DNA: TGTGCCAGCAGTTACTCGCGGGAAGACCTTTATGAAAAACTGTTTTTT
V: TRBV2; D: .; size: .; J: TRBJ1-1; CDR3: CASSGLRVNTEAFF; DNA: TGTGCCAGCAGTGGGCTCAGGGTGAACACTGAAGCTTTCTTT
V: TRBV29-1; D: .; size: .; J: TRBJ2-5; CDR3: CSVELGETQYF; DNA: TGCAGCGTTGAGTTGGGCGAGACCCAGTACTTC
V: TRBV30; D: .; size: .; J: TRBJ2-5; CDR3: CAWSWAGAQGTQYF; DNA: TGTGCCTGGAGCTGGGCGGGGGCCCAGGGGACCCAGTACTTC
V: TRBV2; D: .; size: .; J: TRBJ1-4; CDR3: CAARDNNNEKLFF; DNA: TGTGCCGCCCGGGACAACAACAATGAAAAACTGTTTTTT
V: TRBV27; D: .; size: .; J: TRBJ1-2; CDR3: CASSLSGVSSVYGYTF; DNA: TGTGCCAGCAGCCTAAGCGGGGTGTCATCGGTCTATGGCTACACCTTC
V: TRBV9; D: TRBD1; size: .; J: TRBJ2-2; CDR3: CASSPRGPQGVGELFF; DNA: TGTGCCAGCAGCCCCCGAGGGCCCCAGGGGGTCGGGGAGCTGTTTTTT
V: TRBV27; D: .; size: .; J: TRBJ2-2; CDR3: CASSLSGGGRPGELFF; DNA: TGTGCCAGCAGTTTATCCGGCGGGGGCCGCCCCGGGGAGCTGTTTTTT
V: TRBV6-5; D: .; size: .; J: TRBJ1-3; CDR3: CASKTFGSSGNTIYF; DNA: TGTGCCAGCAAGACATTCGGCAGCTCTGGAAACACCATATATTTT
V: TRBV12-3/TRBV12-4; D: .; size: .; J: TRBJ1-1; CDR3: CASSLQQNTEAFF; DNA: TGTGCCAGCAGTTTACAACAGAACACTGAAGCTTTCTTT
V: TRBV28; D: .; size: .; J: TRBJ2-1; CDR3: CASSFSRGSSYNEQFF; DNA: TGTGCCAGCAGTTTCTCCCGGGGTTCATCCTACAATGAGCAGTTCTTC
V: TRBV27; D: TRBD1; size: .; J: TRBJ2-5; CDR3: CASKGQGFQETQYF; DNA: TGTGCCAGCAAGGGACAGGGGTTCCAAGAGACCCAGTACTTC
V: TRBV4-3; D: .; size: .; J: TRBJ2-2; CDR3: CASSQDLAGHTGELFF; DNA: TGCGCCAGCAGCCAAGATTTGGCGGGACACACCGGGGAGCTGTTTTTT
V: TRBV7-9; D: .; size: .; J: TRBJ1-6; CDR3: CASSPDSSNSPLHF; DNA: TGTGCCAGCAGCCCGGACAGCTCGAATTCACCCCTCCACTTT
V: TRBV27; D: .; size: .; J: TRBJ1-1; CDR3: CASSLAGARNTEAFF; DNA: TGTGCCAGCAGTTTAGCGGGGGCGCGGAATACTGAAGCTTTCTTT
V: TRBV6-6; D: .; size: .; J: TRBJ1-1; CDR3: CASSWTGVGTEAFF; DNA: TGTGCCAGCAGTTGGACGGGGGTGGGAACTGAAGCTTTCTTT
V: TRBV18; D: TRBD1; size: .; J: TRBJ1-2; CDR3: CASSPETGSSYTF; DNA: TGTGCCAGCTCACCAGAGACAGGGAGTAGCTACACCTTC
V: TRBV6-1; D: .; size: .; J: TRBJ1-1; CDR3: CASSEVESGTEAFF; DNA: TGTGCCAGCAGTGAGGTGGAGAGTGGCACTGAAGCTTTCTTT
V: TRBV20-1; D: .; size: .; J: TRBJ1-5; CDR3: CSASAWAQPQHF; DNA: TGCAGTGCTAGTGCTTGGGCTCAGCCCCAGCATTTT
V: TRBV30; D: TRBD2; size: many; J: TRBJ2-7; CDR3: CAWSVAGVYEQYF; DNA: TGTGCCTGGAGTGTGGCGGGGGTCTACGAGCAGTACTTC
V: TRBV7-8; D: .; size: .; J: TRBJ1-2; CDR3: CASSLEGVRGYGYTF; DNA: TGTGCCAGCAGCTTAGAGGGGGTCCGCGGCTATGGCTACACCTTC
V: TRBV29-1; D: .; size: few; J: TRBJ2-3; CDR3: CSVVHSPSTIGPDTQYF; DNA: TGCAGCGTTGTCCACAGTCCTTCAACCATCGGCCCAGATACGCAGTATTTT
V: TRBV24-1; D: TRBD1; size: .; J: TRBJ1-3; CDR3: CATSDLQGALSGNTIYF; DNA: TGTGCCACCAGTGATCTACAGGGGGCCCTCTCTGGAAACACCATATATTTT
V: TRBV4-3; D: .; size: .; J: TRBJ2-7; CDR3: CASSPRLRQVIPDEQYF; DNA: TGCGCCAGCAGCCCCCGTCTGAGACAAGTCATACCCGACGAGCAGTACTTC
V: TRBV3-1/TRBV3-2; D: .; size: .; J: TRBJ1-1; CDR3: CASSQGAGGNTEAFF; DNA: TGTGCCAGCAGCCAAGGGGCAGGAGGGAACACTGAAGCTTTCTTT
V: TRBV6-5; D: TRBD1; size: few; J: TRBJ2-5; CDR3: CASRQGIQETQYF; DNA: TGTGCCAGCAGACAGGGGATCCAAGAGACCCAGTACTTC
V: TRBV7-9; D: .; size: few; J: TRBJ2-7; CDR3: CASRSPAEGENF; DNA: TGTGCCAGCAGGTCCCCGGCGGAGGGCGAAAACTTC
V: TRBV14; D: .; size: .; J: TRBJ2-1; CDR3: CASSTGYRSNEQFF; DNA: TGTGCCAGCAGCACAGGGTACAGGAGCAATGAGCAGTTCTTC
V: TRBV24-1; D: .; size: once; J: TRBJ2-5; CDR3: CATSDETETQETQYF; DNA: TGTGCCACCAGTGATGAGACAGAGACCCAAGAGACCCAGTACTTC
V: TRBV10-3; D: .; size: .; J: TRBJ2-3; CDR3: CAISSGTDTQYF; DNA: TGTGCCATCAGTTCAGGCACAGATACGCAGTATTTT
V: TRBV5-1; D: .; size: .; J: TRBJ2-2; CDR3: CASSLAQKNTGELFF; DNA: TGCGCCAGCAGCTTGGCCCAGAAGAACACCGGGGAGCTGTTTTTT
V: TRBV7-6; D: TRBD2; size: once; J: TRBJ2-1; CDR3: CASSLSGEPYNEQFF; DNA: TGTGCCAGCAGTCTTAGCGGGGAACCTTACAATGAGCAGTTCTTC
V: TRBV21-1; D: .; size: .; J: TRBJ2-3; CDR3: CASSSRGRRGDQTSTDTQYF; DNA: TGTGCCAGCAGCTCCCGAGGTAGGCGGGGGGACCAAACTAGCACAGATACGCAGTATTTT
V: TRBV4-1; D: .; size: .; J: TRBJ2-1; CDR3: CASSRQKYSYNEQFF; DNA: TGCGCCAGCAGCCGACAGAAGTATTCTTACAATGAGCAGTTCTTC
V: TRBV29-1; D: TRBD2; size: .; J: TRBJ2-1; CDR3: CSVDTSGTSGNNEQFF; DNA: TGCAGCGTTGACACCTCCGGGACTAGCGGAAACAATGAGCAGTTCTTC
V: TRBV7-2; D: .; size: .; J: TRBJ1-5; CDR3: CASSNRAGNQPQHF; DNA: TGTGCCAGCAGCAACAGGGCGGGCAATCAGCCCCAGCATTTT
V: TRBV9; D: TRBD2; size: .; J: TRBJ2-1; CDR3: CASSSLGTSGGADNEQFF; DNA: TGTGCCAGCAGCTCACTCGGGACTAGCGGGGGGGCCGACAATGAGCAGTTCTTC
V: TRBV15; D: TRBD1; size: once; J: TRBJ2-7; CDR3: CATSRAGSKTGTDYEQYF; DNA: TGTGCCACCAGCAGAGCCGGGTCAAAGACAGGGACAGACTACGAGCAGTACTTC
V: TRBV15; D: .; size: .; J: TRBJ1-1; CDR3: CATSRGVTLNTEAFF; DNA: TGTGCCACCAGCAGAGGTGTGACATTGAACACTGAAGCTTTCTTT
V: TRBV5-4; D: TRBD2; size: .; J: TRBJ2-1; CDR3: CASSLAGSGNNEQFF; DNA: TGTGCCAGCAGCTTGGCCGGTAGCGGGAACAATGAGCAGTTCTTC
V: TRBV18; D: .; size: .; J: TRBJ1-1; CDR3: CASSLLWGVDTEAFF; DNA: TGTGCCAGCTCACTCCTGTGGGGGGTCGACACTGAAGCTTTCTTT
V: TRBV6-5; D: .; size: .; J: TRBJ2-1; CDR3: CASSRAGSNEQFF; DNA: TGTGCCAGCAGTCGGGCGGGGAGCAATGAGCAGTTCTTC
V: TRBV28; D: TRBD1; size: .; J: TRBJ1-1; CDR3: CASIATGGDTEAFF; DNA: TGTGCCAGCATTGCCACAGGGGGCGACACTGAAGCTTTCTTT
V: TRBV29-1; D: TRBD2; size: .; J: TRBJ2-1; CDR3: CSAARGGRAHDEQFF; DNA: TGCAGCGCCGCGAGGGGCGGGAGGGCCCACGATGAGCAGTTCTTC
V: TRBV28; D: .; size: .; J: TRBJ2-1; CDR3: CASSLVQGNEQFF; DNA: TGTGCCAGCAGTTTGGTGCAGGGGAATGAGCAGTTCTTC
V: TRBV29-1; D: TRBD2; size: .; J: TRBJ2-5; CDR3: CSVDGLAGETQYF; DNA: TGCAGCGTGGACGGACTAGCGGGAGAGACCCAGTACTTC
V: TRBV6-5; D: TRBD1; size: once; J: TRBJ2-7; CDR3: CASSYTGGTYEQYF; DNA: TGTGCCAGCAGTTACACAGGGGGGACCTACGAGCAGTACTTC
V: TRBV4-1; D: .; size: .; J: TRBJ2-3; CDR3: CASSLGGADTQYF; DNA: TGCGCCAGCAGTCTAGGGGGAGCAGATACGCAGTATTTT
V: TRBV13; D: TRBD1; size: once; J: TRBJ1-3; CDR3: CASSSSSRPRQGPWRGNTIYF; DNA: TGTGCCAGCAGCTCCTCTTCTAGACCCCGACAGGGCCCTTGGAGGGGAAACACCATATATTTT
V: TRBV14; D: .; size: .; J: TRBJ2-5; CDR3: CASSHSETQYF; DNA: TGTGCCAGCAGCCACAGTGAGACCCAGTACTTC
V: TRBV5-1; D: TRBD1; size: .; J: TRBJ2-3; CDR3: CASSLGQGVITDTQYF; DNA: TGCGCCAGCAGTCTCGGACAGGGGGTGATTACAGATACGCAGTATTTT
V: TRBV6-5; D: TRBD1; size: .; J: TRBJ2-7; CDR3: CASRTGTGGDEQYF; DNA: TGTGCCAGCCGAACCGGGACAGGGGGCGACGAGCAGTACTTC
V: TRBV5-1; D: .; size: .; J: TRBJ1-1; CDR3: CASSPPRQGLLDTEAFF; DNA: TGCGCCAGCAGTCCCCCGAGGCAGGGCCTCCTTGACACTGAAGCTTTCTTT
V: TRBV5-4; D: .; size: .; J: TRBJ2-4; CDR3: CASSGPANIQYF; DNA: TGTGCCAGCAGCGGGCCCGCAAACATTCAGTACTTC
V: TRBV25-1; D: .; size: .; J: TRBJ2-6; CDR3: CASSESRLSAAGANVLTF; DNA: TGTGCCAGCAGTGAATCTCGACTAAGCGCGGCTGGGGCCAACGTCCTGACTTTC
V: TRBV18; D: TRBD2; size: .; J: TRBJ2-1; CDR3: CASSALLAGRRNEQFF; DNA: TGTGCCAGCTCAGCCCTGCTAGCGGGCCGACGGAATGAGCAGTTCTTC
V: TRBV9; D: .; size: .; J: TRBJ1-1; CDR3: CASSDQGRGTEAFF; DNA: TGTGCCAGCAGCGATCAGGGGAGGGGCACTGAAGCTTTCTTT